This T cell receptor beta chain originates from a study of CD8+ T cells in alopecia areata. There are a few counts of this clone. Its antigen is undetermined. J gave up 6 bases and V 6 bases, and 12 bases lay outside the gene matches. Looked up from germline, CDR1 is SEHNR and CDR2 is FQNEAQ (reference sequence). CDR3 length equals 15 residues. Researchers took lesional scalp punch biopsies and peripheral blood from people who were alopecia areata patients. Study-level findings and limits: In lesional scalp, particularly from alopecia totalis/universalis, clonality was higher than in normal scalp. Among the cells sequenced in scalp samples are also the resident alphabeta T cells of normal skin.

Isolated RNA was reverse transcribed into cDNA used as the sequencing template. Data came from immunoSEQ multiplex PCR; TCRdb stores just in-frame clones and leaves some out. The sample consists of fewer than 40,000 clones, 55% of them appearing once. The TCR was taken from a human donor with alopecia areata. Specimen: NKG2D-high CD8+ T cells sorted from blood. V and J are TRBV7-9 and TRBJ2-5; TRBD1 agrees at 8 bases. The CDR3 sequence: CASSFRDRPIQTQYF. In DNA, the CDR3 is TGTGCCAGCAGTTTCCGGGACAGGCCGATACAGACCCAGTACTTC.